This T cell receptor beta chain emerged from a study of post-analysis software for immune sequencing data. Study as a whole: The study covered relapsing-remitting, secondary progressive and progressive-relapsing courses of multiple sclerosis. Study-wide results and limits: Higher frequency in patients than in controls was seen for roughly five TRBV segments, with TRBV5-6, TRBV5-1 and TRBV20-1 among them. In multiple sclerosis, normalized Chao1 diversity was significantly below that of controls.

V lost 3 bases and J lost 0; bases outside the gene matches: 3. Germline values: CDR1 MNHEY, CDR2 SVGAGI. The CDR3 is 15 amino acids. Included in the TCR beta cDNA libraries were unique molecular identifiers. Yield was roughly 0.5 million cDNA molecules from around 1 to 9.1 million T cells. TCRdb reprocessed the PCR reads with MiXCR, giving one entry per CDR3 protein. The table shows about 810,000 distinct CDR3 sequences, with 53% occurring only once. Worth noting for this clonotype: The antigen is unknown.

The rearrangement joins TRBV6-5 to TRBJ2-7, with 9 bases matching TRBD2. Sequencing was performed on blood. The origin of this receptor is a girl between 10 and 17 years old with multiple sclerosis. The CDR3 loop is CASSYLAGISYEQYF. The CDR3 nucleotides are TGTGCCAGCAGTTATCTAGCGGGGATCTCCTACGAGCAGTACTTC.